This TCR beta chain was found in a study of regulatory T cells in long-lasting Graves disease. Time point: newly diagnosed GD, antithyroid drugs for less than 3 months. PBMC-extracted RNA yielded the TCR library. Concerning this clonotype itself: Its target is unknown.

There are 15 residues in the CDR3. CDR1 and CDR2 (germline): MNHNS, SASEGT. The study's findings and limits: Sampling was limited to peripheral blood rather than thyroid tissue.

Sequencing libraries for TCR beta were prepared with iRepertoire HTBI primers and Arm-PCR of CDR3 regions. The authors' processing: Across samples, 62 TRBV and some 13 TRBJ segments were found. TCRdb recomputed calls from the multiplex PCR reads with MiXCR, one row per CDR3 protein. For this entry, the V and J calls and clone size follow TCRdb and not the study's own pipeline. The table has some 330,000 distinct CDR3 sequences, 12% seen once. The data also belong to a second study, concerning T cells in Graves' hyperthyroidism and ophthalmopathy. Per that paper: Also found in blood were most expanded thyroid clonotypes above 0.001.

The sequenced sample was peripheral blood mononuclear cells (PBMCs), obtained at new diagnosis, from a patient treated with antithyroid drugs. This rearrangement joins TRBV6-1 to TRBJ2-7, with TRBD1 matching 9 bases. The J call is uncertain, as TRBJ2-5 better fits the DNA end. This receptor was identified in a woman under 30 with Graves disease. In DNA, the CDR3 is TGTGCCAGCAGTCCGGGACAGGGAGCCGGAGAGACCCAGTACTTC. Translated, it gives CASSPGQGAGETQYF.